These 22 T cell receptor beta chains share one sample of origin, sequenced in a study of high-grade serous ovarian cancer treatment subgroups. The data were produced by immunoSEQ multiplex PCR, yet TCRdb's version contains in-frame clones alone and is incomplete. The sample consists of tens of thousands of clones, under 90% of them appearing once. Tumor samples were taken before definitive surgery or chemotherapy. Material for sequencing was tumor tissue. Every receptor here comes from a human donor with high-grade serous ovarian cancer.

V usage is TRBV4-1 and J usage is TRBJ2-3; D unresolved. This CDR3 comprises 18 residues. From germline, CDR1 is MGHRA and CDR2 YSYEKL. Trimming stripped 0 bases from V and 2 bases from J, with 18 bases between. The CDR3 spells CASSQDRASVIDTDTQYF. The CDR3 DNA sequence: TGCGCCAGCAGCCAAGACCGGGCGAGTGTTATTGACACAGATACGCAGTATTTT.

The V and J genes are TRBV10-1 and TRBJ2-3; possible D gene TRBD2, 5 bases. CDR3 length: 13 residues. Looked up from germline, CDR1 is WNHNN and CDR2 is SYGVQD (reference sequence). Between the trimmed V and J ends, which lost 3 bases and 3 bases, there was a span of 7 bases. The DNA of the CDR3 is TGCGCCAGCAGTGATGGCGGGACAGATACGCAGTATTTT. Its protein is CASSDGGTDTQYF.

The J gene is TRBJ2-7, the V gene TRBV5-4, with D perhaps being TRBD1 or TRBD2 (5 bases each). V was pared by 4 bases and J by 1 base, with 21 bases between. The CDR3 is made up of 17 amino acids. CDR1 and CDR2 (germline): SGHNT, YYREEE (reference sequence). The CDR3 loop reads CASSITWGGRTSYEQYF. The CDR3 DNA reads TGTGCCAGCAGCATTACCTGGGGCGGGCGTACGTCCTACGAGCAGTACTTC.

This clone has only one observation. V gene TRBV2 combines with J gene TRBJ2-7; TRBD1 agrees at 7 bases. Unmatched junction bases numbered 7, after V lost 5 bases and J lost 3 bases. The CDR3 length is 14 residues. CDR1 and CDR2 from the germline V gene are SNHLY and FYNNEI. DNA for the CDR3: TGTGCCAGCAGTCCAGGACAGGAGTTCTACGAGCAGTACTTC. Translating gives CASSPGQEFYEQYF.

J is TRBJ2-1 and V is TRBV27; D ambiguous. The CDR3 sequence is 16 residues long. Trimming shortened V by 1 base and J by 6 bases, and 16 bases separated the two germline ends. Germline V CDR1 and CDR2: MNHEY, SMNVEV (reference sequence). Written as DNA, the CDR3 is TGTGCCAGCAGTTTATATGGCCTCCGAAGCCCCAATGAGCAGTTCTTC. This gives the protein CASSLYGLRSPNEQFF.

This chain connects TRBV10-2 to TRBJ1-1; D is undetermined. The CDR3 loop spans 13 amino acids. CDR1 WSHSY and CDR2 SAAADI come from the germline V gene. V lost 8 bases, J lost 5 bases, and 15 bases lay in between. The CDR3 nucleotides are TGCGCCAGCGGGAAGGCGGGTCGGACTGAAGCTTTCTTT. Translated, it gives CASGKAGRTEAFF.

V usage is TRBV7-9 and J usage is TRBJ1-2; possibly TRBD1 for D (6 bases). The V gene lost 0 bases and the J gene lost 4 bases, with 18 bases spanning the gap. Looked up from germline, CDR1 is SEHNR and CDR2 is FQNEAQ (reference sequence). This CDR3 is built from 17 residues. CDR3 in amino acids: CASSLAYSWGAPYGYTF. The CDR3 DNA reads as TGTGCCAGCAGCTTAGCGTATTCTTGGGGGGCTCCCTATGGCTACACCTTC.

V is TRBV19 and J is TRBJ2-7, with a possible D match to TRBD1 (5 bases). Trimming removed 4 bases from V and 0 bases from J, with 7 bases in between. CDR1 is LNHDA and CDR2 is SQIVND in the germline V gene (reference sequence). CDR3 length: 13 amino acids. This CDR3 reads CASSTGFSYEQYF. CDR3 DNA: TGTGCCAGTAGTACAGGGTTCTCCTACGAGCAGTACTTC. The complete variable domain, with remaining parts taken from reference TRBV19 and TRBJ2-7, reads DGGITQSPKYLFRKEGQNVTLSCEQNLNHDAMYWYRQDPGQGLRLIYYSQIVNDFQKGDIAEGYSVSREKKESFPLTVTSAQKNPTAFYLCASSTGFSYEQYFGPGTRLTVT.

The genes are TRBV6-5 and TRBJ2-7, with D tentatively TRBD1 or TRBD2 (5 bases each). Germline CDR1 and CDR2: MNHEY and SVGAGI. The CDR3 sequence is 14 residues long. The V end was cut by 5 bases, the J end by 0 bases, with 11 bases between. The DNA for the CDR3 is TGTGCCAGCAGTCCGGGGACGGACTCCTACGAGCAGTACTTC. Translated, it gives CASSPGTDSYEQYF.

The chain recombines TRBV30 with TRBJ2-5, with D uncertain. CDR3 length equals 12 residues. V dropped 0 bases and J dropped 4 bases, with 6 bases sitting between them. CDR1 is GTSNPN, CDR2 SVGIG, per germline (reference sequence). CDR3 bases: TGTGCCTGGAGTGTAGAACGAGAGACCCAGTACTTC. Amino acids: CAWSVERETQYF.

This clone came up once. The chain recombines TRBV11-2 with TRBJ2-2, with D maybe TRBD2 (5 bases). Trimming took 6 bases from V and 0 from J, leaving 11 bases between them. This CDR3 comprises 15 residues. Germline V gene sequence: CDR1 SGHAT, CDR2 FQNNGV. CDR3 loop: CASSGSFTNTGELFF. The CDR3 DNA sequence: TGTGCCAGCAGTGGGAGCTTTACGAACACCGGGGAGCTGTTTTTT.

The CDR3, as DNA: TGTGCCAGCAGTCCTCCTCTGGCGGGGCACTACGAGCAGTACTTC. It translates to CASSPPLAGHYEQYF. The chain employs TRBV27 and TRBJ2-7; D perhaps matches TRBD2 (6 bases). The V end lost 5 bases, the J end lost 3 bases, and 17 bases lay between the germline ends. Germline V gene lookup returns CDR1 MNHEY and CDR2 SMNVEV (reference sequence). The CDR3 has 15 amino acids.

This clone has only a few counts. The chain couples TRBV28 to TRBJ1-1; D is unresolved. The CDR3 length is 14 residues. The germline gives CDR1 MDHEN, CDR2 SYDVKM. The germline V and J ends were trimmed by 7 bases and 6 bases, with 18 bases remaining between them. This CDR3 reads CASTQVLHGAEAFF. CDR3 sequence (DNA): TGTGCCAGCACCCAGGTCCTTCATGGCGCTGAAGCTTTCTTT.

The CDR3 here is CASSLVVTGSFGYTF. CDR3 coding DNA: TGCGCCAGCAGCTTGGTGGTGACAGGGAGTTTTGGCTACACCTTC. The chain employs TRBV5-1 and TRBJ1-2, with TRBD1 matching over 7 bases. The V segment lost 0 bases and the J segment 7 bases; nucleotides outside the gene matches: 9. Germline V gene sequence: CDR1 SGHRS, CDR2 YFSETQ. CDR3 length equals 15 residues.

This clone appeared once. The rearrangement uses TRBV7-9 and TRBJ2-1, with D possibly matching TRBD1 (6 bases). Per germline, CDR1 SEHNR and CDR2 FQNEAQ (reference sequence). V shed 7 bases and J shed 2 bases, with 12 bases lying between them. This CDR3 contains 14 residues. Here the CDR3 reads CASTQQGPYNEQFF. DNA for the CDR3: TGTGCCAGCACCCAACAGGGCCCCTACAATGAGCAGTTCTTC. The full variable domain, rest sourced from reference TRBV7-9 and TRBJ2-1, is DTGVSQNPRHKITKRGQNVTFRCDPISEHNRLYWYRQTLGQGPEFLTYFQNEAQLEKSRLLSDRFSAERPKGSFSTLEIQRTEQGDSAMYLCASTQQGPYNEQFFGPGTRLTVL.

CDR3 bases: TGCGCCAGCAGCTTAGGGGGGAGGGGAGTCCACAATGAGCAGTTCTTC. Translated: CASSLGGRGVHNEQFF. The chain combines TRBV5-1 with TRBJ2-1; maybe TRBD2 (7 bases). V was trimmed by 2 bases and J by 5 bases, leaving 17 bases between them. This CDR3 is built from 16 residues. Germline CDR1 reads SGHRS; CDR2 reads YFSETQ.

V usage is TRBV29-1 and J usage is TRBJ2-5; maybe TRBD1 (6 bases). The tail of the sequence fits TRBJ2-7 better, so the J call may be wrong. The CDR3 is 12 amino acids. In germline, CDR1 is SQVTM, CDR2 ANQGSEA. The CDR3 DNA sequence: TGCAGCGTTGAGGGACAAGGCTACGAGCAGTACTTC. Protein: CSVEGQGYEQYF.

The CDR3 reads CASSARDTEKLFF. The CDR3 coding sequence is TGTGCCAGCAGTGCCCGGGACACTGAAAAACTGTTTTTT. The chain links TRBV6-1 to TRBJ1-4, with a possible D match to TRBD1 (6 bases). The germline V gene has CDR1 MNHNS and CDR2 SASEGT. This CDR3 spans 13 amino acids. The germline V and J ends were trimmed by 4 bases and 7 bases, with 10 bases remaining between them.

The rearrangement uses TRBV6-6 and TRBJ2-7; 8 positions match TRBD2. The trim removed 0 bases at V and 7 bases at J, leaving 8 bases unmatched. CDR1 and CDR2 (germline): MNHNY, SVGAGI (reference sequence). This CDR3 is built from 15 residues. The CDR3 DNA follows: TGTGCCAGCAGTTACTCTCCGGGAGGGCCGGGGGAGCAGTACTTC. Translated, it gives CASSYSPGGPGEQYF.

The J gene is TRBJ1-4, the V gene TRBV5-6, with 10 bases lining up with TRBD1. Germline-derived CDR1 and CDR2 are SGHDT and YYEEEE. This CDR3 is 16 amino acids long. V lost 2 bases and J lost 8; bases outside the gene matches: 9. CDR3 region: CASSLTSGTGVEKLFF. CDR3 bases: TGTGCCAGCAGCTTAACATCCGGGACAGGGGTCGAAAAACTGTTTTTT.

The gene calls are TRBV7-9 and TRBJ2-1; 12 bases align to TRBD2. Germline loops: CDR1 SEHNR, CDR2 FQNEAQ (reference sequence). The CDR3 has 15 residues. Losses at the gene ends were 4 bases for V and 6 bases for J; bases not matched to a gene: 4. Here the CDR3 DNA reads TGTGCCAGCAGCTCGGCGACTAGCGGGAGCAATGAGCAGTTCTTC. It specifies CASSSATSGSNEQFF.

The gene calls are TRBV6-5 and TRBJ1-1; 7 bases fit TRBD1. This CDR3 has 14 residues. V shed 6 bases and J 5 bases; nucleotides not matched to a gene: 9. Looked up from germline, CDR1 is MNHEY and CDR2 is SVGAGI. This CDR3 is CASSPDDRETEAFF. The CDR3 DNA follows: TGTGCCAGCAGCCCGGATGACAGGGAAACTGAAGCTTTCTTT.